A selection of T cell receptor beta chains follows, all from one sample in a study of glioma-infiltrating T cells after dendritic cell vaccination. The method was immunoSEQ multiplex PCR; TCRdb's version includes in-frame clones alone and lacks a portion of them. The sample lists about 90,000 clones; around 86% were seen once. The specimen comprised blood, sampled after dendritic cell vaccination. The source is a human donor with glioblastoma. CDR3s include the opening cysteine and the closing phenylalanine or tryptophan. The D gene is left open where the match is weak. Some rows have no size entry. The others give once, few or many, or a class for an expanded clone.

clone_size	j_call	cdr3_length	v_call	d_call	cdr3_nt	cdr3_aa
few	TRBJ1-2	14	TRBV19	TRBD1	TGTGCCAGTAGTATGCCGGGACAGGGGCATGGCTACACCTTC	CASSMPGQGHGYTF
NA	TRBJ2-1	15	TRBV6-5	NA	TGTGCCAGCAGCCCCGGGATCCCCCCCTACAATGAGCAGTTCTTC	CASSPGIPPYNEQFF
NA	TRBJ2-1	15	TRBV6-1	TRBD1	TGTGCCAGCAGTGAAGGGACAGGGTCCGTCAATGAGCAGTTCTTC	CASSEGTGSVNEQFF
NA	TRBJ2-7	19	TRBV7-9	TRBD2	TGTGCCAGCAGCTCCCCCGGGACTAGCGGGGGGCCAATATCCTACGAGCAGTACTTC	CASSSPGTSGGPISYEQYF
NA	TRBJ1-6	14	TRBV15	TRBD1	TGTGCCACCTCTTCACAGGGGGGGAATTCACCCCTCCACTTT	CATSSQGGNSPLHF
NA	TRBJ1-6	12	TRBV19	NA	TGTGCCAGTAGTACGCAGGATTCACCCCTCCACTTT	CASSTQDSPLHF
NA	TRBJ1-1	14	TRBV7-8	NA	TGTGCCAGCAGCTTAGGAGGATCAGGGACTGAAGCTTTCTTT	CASSLGGSGTEAFF
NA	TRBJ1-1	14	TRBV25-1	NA	TGTGCCAGCAGTGGTCAGGCGACCAGAGGGGAAGCTTTCTTT	CASSGQATRGEAFF
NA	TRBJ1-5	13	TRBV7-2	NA	TGTGCCAGCAGCTTAACAGGGAATCAGCCCCAGCATTTT	CASSLTGNQPQHF
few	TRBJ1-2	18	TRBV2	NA	TGTGCCAGCAGTGAAGCTCACTCGTATCAGGGTCGGCGGTATGGCTACACCTTC	CASSEAHSYQGRRYGYTF